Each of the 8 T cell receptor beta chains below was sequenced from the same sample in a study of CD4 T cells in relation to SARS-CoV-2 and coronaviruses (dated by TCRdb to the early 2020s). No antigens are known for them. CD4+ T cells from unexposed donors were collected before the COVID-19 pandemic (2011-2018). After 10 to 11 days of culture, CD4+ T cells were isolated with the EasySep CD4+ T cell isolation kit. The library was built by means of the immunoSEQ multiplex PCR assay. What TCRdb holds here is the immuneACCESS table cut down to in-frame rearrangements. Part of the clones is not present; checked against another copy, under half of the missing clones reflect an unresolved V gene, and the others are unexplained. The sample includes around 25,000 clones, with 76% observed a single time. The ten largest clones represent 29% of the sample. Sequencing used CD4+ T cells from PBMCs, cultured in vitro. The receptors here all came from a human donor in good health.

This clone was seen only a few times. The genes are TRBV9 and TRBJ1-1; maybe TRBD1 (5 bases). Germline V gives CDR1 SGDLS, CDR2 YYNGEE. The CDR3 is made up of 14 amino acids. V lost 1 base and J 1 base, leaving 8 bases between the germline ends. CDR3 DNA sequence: TGTGCCAGCAGCGTAACAGGACAGAACACTGAAGCTTTCTTT. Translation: CASSVTGQNTEAFF. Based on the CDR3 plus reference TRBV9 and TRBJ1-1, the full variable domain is DSGVTQTPKHLITATGQRVTLRCSPRSGDLSVYWYQQSLDQGLQFLIQYYNGEERAKGNILERFSAQQFPDLHSELNLSSLELGDSALYFCASSVTGQNTEAFFGQGTRLTVV.

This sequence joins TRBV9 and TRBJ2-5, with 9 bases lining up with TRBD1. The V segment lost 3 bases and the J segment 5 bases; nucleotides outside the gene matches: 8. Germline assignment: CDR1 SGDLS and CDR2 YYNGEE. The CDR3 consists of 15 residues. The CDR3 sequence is CASSATGGAGETQYF. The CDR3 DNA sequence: TGTGCCAGCAGCGCTACAGGGGGCGCGGGGGAGACCCAGTACTTC.

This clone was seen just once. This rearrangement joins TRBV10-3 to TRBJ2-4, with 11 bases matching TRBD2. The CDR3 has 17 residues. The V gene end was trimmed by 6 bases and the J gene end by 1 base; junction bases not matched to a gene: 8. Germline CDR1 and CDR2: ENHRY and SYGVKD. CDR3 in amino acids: CAISVAGGAGAKNIQYF. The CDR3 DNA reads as TGTGCCATCAGCGTAGCGGGAGGGGCGGGGGCCAAAAACATTCAGTACTTC.

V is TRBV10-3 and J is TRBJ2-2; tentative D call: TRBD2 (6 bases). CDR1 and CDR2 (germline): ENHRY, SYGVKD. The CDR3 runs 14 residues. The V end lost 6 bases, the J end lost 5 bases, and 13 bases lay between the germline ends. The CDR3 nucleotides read TGTGCCATCAGCGTGGGGGGTGTGACCGGGGAGCTGTTTTTT. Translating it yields CAISVGGVTGELFF.

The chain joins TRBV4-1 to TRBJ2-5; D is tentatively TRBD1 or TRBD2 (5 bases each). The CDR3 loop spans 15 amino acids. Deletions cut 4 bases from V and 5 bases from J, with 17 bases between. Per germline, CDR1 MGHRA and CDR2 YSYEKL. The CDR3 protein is CASSPPGPTTETQYF. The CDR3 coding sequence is TGCGCCAGCAGCCCCCCGGGACCGACAACGGAGACCCAGTACTTC.

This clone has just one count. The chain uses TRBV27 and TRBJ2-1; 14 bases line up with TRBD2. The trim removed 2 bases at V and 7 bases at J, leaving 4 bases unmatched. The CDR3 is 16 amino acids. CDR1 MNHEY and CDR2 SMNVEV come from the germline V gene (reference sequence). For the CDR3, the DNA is TGTGCCAGCAGTTTACTAGGGACTAGCGGGAGTAATGAGCAGTTCTTC. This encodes CASSLLGTSGSNEQFF.

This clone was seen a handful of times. CDR3 in DNA: TGTGCCTGGAGTGGTGTGAGTACTGAAGCTTTCTTT. It specifies CAWSGVSTEAFF. The chain links TRBV30 to TRBJ1-1; D uncertain. Germline V gene sequence: CDR1 GTSNPN, CDR2 SVGIG (reference sequence). With 1 base removed from V and 5 bases from J, the gap between germline ends came to 8 bases. The CDR3 spans 12 residues.

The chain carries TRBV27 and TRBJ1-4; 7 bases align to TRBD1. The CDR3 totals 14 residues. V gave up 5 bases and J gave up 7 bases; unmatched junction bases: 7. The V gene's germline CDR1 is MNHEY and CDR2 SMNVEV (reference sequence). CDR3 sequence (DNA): TGTGCCAGCAGTCAACAGGGGAGGGGTGAAAAACTGTTTTTT. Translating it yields CASSQQGRGEKLFF. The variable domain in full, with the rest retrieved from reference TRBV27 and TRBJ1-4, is EAQVTQNPRYLITVTGKKLTVTCSQNMNHEYMSWYRQDPGLGLRQIYYSMNVEVTDKGDVPEGYKVSRKEKRNFPLILESPSPNQTSLYFCASSQQGRGEKLFFGSGTQLSVL.